This T cell receptor beta chain was retrieved from a study of CD8+ T cells in alopecia areata. In germline, CDR1 is SQVTM, CDR2 ANQGSEA. The CDR3 length is 13 residues. Trimming left V 6 bases short and J 4 bases short, with 12 bases between. Sequencing templates came from extracted RNA that was reverse transcribed into cDNA. Sequencing used immunoSEQ multiplex PCR; TCRdb keeps in-frame clones, though not all of them. This sample has approximately 160,000 clones, with around three fifths found just once. Indicated treatment: oral pan-JAK inhibitor, 5-10 mg twice daily. The chain employs TRBV29-1 and TRBJ2-2; the D gene is possibly TRBD2 (6 bases). The sequenced sample was CD4+ T cells sorted from blood, obtained at week 24, from a patient treated with tofacitinib. The sequence was obtained from a human donor with alopecia areata. The CDR3 DNA reads TGCAGCGTGCCCGGGAGCCTCACCGGGGAGCTGTTTTTT. It yields the protein CSVPGSLTGELFF.